This T cell receptor beta chain was observed in a study of OX40 agonist ivuxolimab in advanced cancers. With 6 bases removed from V and 2 bases from J, the gap between germline ends came to 18 bases. CDR1 is SGHTA, CDR2 FQGNSA, per germline. CDR3 length equals 16 residues. Profiling relied on immunoSEQ multiplex PCR, and the TCRdb table lists in-frame clones only, not all of them. The sample has 60,000 to 80,000 clones, more than 80% seen once. The sequence was collected from an adult with an advanced solid tumor such as melanoma, head and neck, liver or kidney cancer. Sequencing was performed on CD4+ or CD8+ T cells sorted from blood, taken in a trial of the OX40 agonist ivuxolimab. The genes are TRBV7-2 and TRBJ2-3; possibly TRBD2 for D (6 bases). The CDR3: CASRYDYGGYTDTQYF. The CDR3 coding sequence is TGTGCCAGCAGATACGACTATGGAGGGTACACAGATACGCAGTATTTT. Using reference TRBV7-2 and TRBJ2-3 for the parts outside the CDR3, the full variable domain is GAGVSQSPSNKVTEKGKDVELRCDPISGHTALYWYRQSLGQGLEFLIYFQGNSAPDKSGLPSDRFSAERTGGSVSTLTIQRTQQEDSAVYLCASRYDYGGYTDTQYFGPGTRLTVL.